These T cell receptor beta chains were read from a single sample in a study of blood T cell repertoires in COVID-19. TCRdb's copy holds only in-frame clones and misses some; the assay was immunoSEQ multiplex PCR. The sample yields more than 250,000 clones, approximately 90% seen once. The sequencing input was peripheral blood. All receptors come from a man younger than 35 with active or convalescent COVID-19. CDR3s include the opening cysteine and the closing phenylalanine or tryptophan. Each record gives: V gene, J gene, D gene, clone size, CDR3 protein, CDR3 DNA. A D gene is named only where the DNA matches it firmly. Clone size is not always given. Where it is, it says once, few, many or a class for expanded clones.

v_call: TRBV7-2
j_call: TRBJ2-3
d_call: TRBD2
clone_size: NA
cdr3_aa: CASSFLGSGGRSDTQYF
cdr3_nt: TGTGCCAGCAGCTTTCTCGGGTCCGGCGGGAGAAGTGATACGCAGTATTTT

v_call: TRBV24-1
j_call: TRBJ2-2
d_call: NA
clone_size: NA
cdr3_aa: CATSDPGPGELFF
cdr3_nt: TGTGCCACCAGTGATCCAGGCCCCGGGGAGCTGTTTTTT

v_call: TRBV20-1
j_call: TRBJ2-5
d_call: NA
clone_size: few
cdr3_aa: CSASPGETQYF
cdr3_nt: TGCAGTGCTAGTCCCGGGGAGACCCAGTACTTC

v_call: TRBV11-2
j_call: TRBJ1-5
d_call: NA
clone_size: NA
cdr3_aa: CASSLVYNQPQHF
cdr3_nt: TGTGCCAGCAGCTTAGTCTACAATCAGCCCCAGCATTTT

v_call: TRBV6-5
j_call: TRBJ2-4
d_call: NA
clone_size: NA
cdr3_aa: CASKVGQAGNIQYF
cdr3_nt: TGTGCCAGCAAAGTAGGGCAGGCAGGGAACATTCAGTACTTC

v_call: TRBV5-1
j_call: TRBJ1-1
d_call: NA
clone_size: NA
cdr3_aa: CASSWGPGVTGSISEAFF
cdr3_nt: TGCGCCAGCAGCTGGGGACCAGGGGTAACAGGGAGCATTAGTGAAGCTTTCTTT

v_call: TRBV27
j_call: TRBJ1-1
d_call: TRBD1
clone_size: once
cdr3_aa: CASTSGQDGGAFF
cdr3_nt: TGTGCCAGCACCTCGGGACAGGACGGAGGAGCTTTCTTT

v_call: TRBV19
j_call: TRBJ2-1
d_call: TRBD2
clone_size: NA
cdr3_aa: CASSITGGNNEQFF
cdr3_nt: TGTGCCAGTAGTATCACGGGAGGGAACAATGAGCAGTTCTTC

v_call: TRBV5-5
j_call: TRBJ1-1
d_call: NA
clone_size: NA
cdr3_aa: CASSFIGRAMNTEAFF
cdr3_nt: TGTGCCAGCAGCTTTATAGGGCGGGCGATGAACACTGAAGCTTTCTTT

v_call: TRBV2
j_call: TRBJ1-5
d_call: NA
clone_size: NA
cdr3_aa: CASSGRQSNQPQHF
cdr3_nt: TGTGCCAGCAGTGGTCGACAGAGCAATCAGCCCCAGCATTTT

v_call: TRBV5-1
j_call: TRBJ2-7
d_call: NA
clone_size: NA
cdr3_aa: CASSSDNSYEQYF
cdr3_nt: TGCGCCAGCAGCTCGGACAACTCCTACGAGCAGTACTTC

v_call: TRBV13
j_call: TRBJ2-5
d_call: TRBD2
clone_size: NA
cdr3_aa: CASSPVGGGPQETQYF
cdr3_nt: TGTGCCAGCAGCCCCGTGGGCGGGGGGCCTCAAGAGACCCAGTACTTC

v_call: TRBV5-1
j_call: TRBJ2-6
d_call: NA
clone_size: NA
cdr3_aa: CASSLQVSGANVLTF
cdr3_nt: TGCGCCAGCAGCCTCCAGGTCTCTGGGGCCAACGTCCTGACTTTC

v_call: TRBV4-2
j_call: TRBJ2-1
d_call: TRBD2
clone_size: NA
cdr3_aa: CASSQAGLAGHNEQFF
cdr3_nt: TGTGCCAGCAGCCAAGCGGGACTAGCGGGTCACAATGAGCAGTTCTTC

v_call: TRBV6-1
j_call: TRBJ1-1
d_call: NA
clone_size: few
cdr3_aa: CASSEAGGNTEAFF
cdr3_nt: TGTGCCAGCAGTGAAGCGGGGGGGAACACTGAAGCTTTCTTT

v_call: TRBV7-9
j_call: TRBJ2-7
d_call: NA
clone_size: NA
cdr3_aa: CASSLDLYEQYF
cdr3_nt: TGTGCCAGCAGCTTAGACTTGTACGAGCAGTACTTC

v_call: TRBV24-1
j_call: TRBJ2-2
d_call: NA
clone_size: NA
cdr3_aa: CATSAVIPNTGELFF
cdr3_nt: TGTGCCACCAGTGCCGTTATCCCGAACACCGGGGAGCTGTTTTTT

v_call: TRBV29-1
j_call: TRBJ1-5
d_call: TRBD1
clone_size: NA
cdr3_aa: CSARDSGNQPQHF
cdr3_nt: TGCAGCGCTAGGGACAGTGGCAATCAGCCCCAGCATTTT

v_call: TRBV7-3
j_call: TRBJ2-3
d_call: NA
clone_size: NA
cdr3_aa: CASSLTGDRTDTQYF
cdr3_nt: TGTGCCAGCAGCTTAACAGGGGATCGAACAGATACGCAGTATTTT

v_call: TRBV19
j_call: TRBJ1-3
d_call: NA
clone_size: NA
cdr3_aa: CASSPSDSSGNTIYF
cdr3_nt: TGTGCCAGTAGTCCCTCGGACAGCTCTGGAAACACCATATATTTT

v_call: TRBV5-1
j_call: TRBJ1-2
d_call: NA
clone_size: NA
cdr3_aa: CASSPSGADGYTF
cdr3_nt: TGCGCCAGCAGCCCCTCAGGGGCGGATGGCTACACCTTC

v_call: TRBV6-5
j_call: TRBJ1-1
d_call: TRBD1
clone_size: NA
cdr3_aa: CASSYQTGGVTEAFF
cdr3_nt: TGTGCCAGCAGTTACCAGACAGGGGGCGTGACTGAAGCTTTCTTT

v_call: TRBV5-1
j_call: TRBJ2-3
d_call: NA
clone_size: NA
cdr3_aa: CASSLAGLGSTDTQYF
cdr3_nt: TGCGCCAGCAGCTTGGCCGGACTCGGGAGCACAGATACGCAGTATTTT

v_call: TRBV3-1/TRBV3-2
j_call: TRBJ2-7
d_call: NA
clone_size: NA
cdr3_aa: CASSLVGSDEQYF
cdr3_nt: TGTGCCAGCAGCCTGGTAGGGAGCGACGAGCAGTACTTC

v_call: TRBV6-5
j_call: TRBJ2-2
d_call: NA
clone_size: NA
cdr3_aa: CASSYIGGTNTGELFF
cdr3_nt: TGTGCCAGCAGTTACATCGGCGGAACGAACACCGGGGAGCTGTTTTTT

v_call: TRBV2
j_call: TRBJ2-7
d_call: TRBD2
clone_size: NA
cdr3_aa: CASRTEASGSYEQYF
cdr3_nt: TGTGCCAGCAGGACGGAGGCTAGCGGGAGCTACGAGCAGTACTTC

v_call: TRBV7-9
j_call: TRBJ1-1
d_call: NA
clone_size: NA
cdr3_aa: CASSHGHLNTEAFF
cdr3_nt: TGTGCCAGCAGCCACGGACATCTTAACACTGAAGCTTTCTTT

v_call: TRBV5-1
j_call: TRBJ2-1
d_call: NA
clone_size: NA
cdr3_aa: CASSFPLGGRNEQFF
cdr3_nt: TGCGCCAGCAGCTTTCCGTTGGGGGGTCGCAATGAGCAGTTCTTC

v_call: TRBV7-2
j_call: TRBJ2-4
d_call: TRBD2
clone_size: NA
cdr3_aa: CASRSTSGPDIQYF
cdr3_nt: TGTGCCAGCAGATCGACTAGCGGGCCCGATATTCAGTACTTC

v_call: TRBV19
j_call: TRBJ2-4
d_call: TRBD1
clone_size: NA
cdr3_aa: CASTGRARGPPRKNIQYF
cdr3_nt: TGTGCCAGTACCGGCCGGGCCAGGGGGCCACCCCGGAAAAACATTCAGTACTTC

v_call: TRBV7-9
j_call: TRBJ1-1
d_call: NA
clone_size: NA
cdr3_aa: CASSFGDANTEAFF
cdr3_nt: TGTGCCAGCAGCTTCGGGGATGCGAACACTGAAGCTTTCTTT

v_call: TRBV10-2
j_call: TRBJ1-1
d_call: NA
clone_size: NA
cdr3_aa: CASSLAGEPTTEAFF
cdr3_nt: TGCGCCAGCAGTCTAGCGGGGGAACCGACGACTGAAGCTTTCTTT

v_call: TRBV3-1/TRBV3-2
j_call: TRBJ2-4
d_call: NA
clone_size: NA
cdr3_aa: CASSQLYLEADQYF
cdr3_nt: TGTGCCAGCAGCCAATTGTACTTGGAGGCGGATCAGTACTTC

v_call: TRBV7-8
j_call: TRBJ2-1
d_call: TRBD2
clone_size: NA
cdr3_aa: CASSSTSGRDGNEQFF
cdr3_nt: TGTGCCAGCAGTTCCACTAGCGGGAGAGATGGGAATGAGCAGTTCTTC

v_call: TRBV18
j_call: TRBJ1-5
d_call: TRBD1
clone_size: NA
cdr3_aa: CASSFDRGLDQPQHF
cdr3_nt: TGTGCCAGCTCATTTGACAGGGGGCTCGATCAGCCCCAGCATTTT

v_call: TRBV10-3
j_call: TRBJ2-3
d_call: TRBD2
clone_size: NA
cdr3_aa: CAISESLAGESSTDTQYF
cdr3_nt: TGTGCCATCAGTGAGTCTCTAGCGGGGGAATCTAGCACAGATACGCAGTATTTT

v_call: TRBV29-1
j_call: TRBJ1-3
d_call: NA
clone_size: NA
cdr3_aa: CSVVGGPGNTIYF
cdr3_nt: TGCAGCGTTGTCGGGGGGCCCGGAAACACCATATATTTT

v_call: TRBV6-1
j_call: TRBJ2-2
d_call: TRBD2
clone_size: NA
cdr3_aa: CASSGSGGGFAGELFF
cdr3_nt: TGTGCCAGCAGTGGCAGCGGGGGTGGTTTCGCGGGGGAGCTGTTTTTT

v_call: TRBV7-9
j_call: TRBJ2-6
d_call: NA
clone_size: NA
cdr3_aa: CASEGVPTPSGANVLTF
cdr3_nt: TGTGCCAGCGAAGGGGTCCCAACTCCTTCTGGGGCCAACGTCCTGACTTTC

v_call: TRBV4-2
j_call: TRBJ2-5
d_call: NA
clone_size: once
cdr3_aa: CASSQGAGGLYQETQYF
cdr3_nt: TGTGCCAGCAGCCAAGGGGCGGGCGGTTTGTACCAAGAGACCCAGTACTTC

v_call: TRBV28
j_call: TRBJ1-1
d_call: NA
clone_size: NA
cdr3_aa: CASILLGNTEAFF
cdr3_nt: TGTGCCAGCATTCTACTTGGGAACACTGAAGCTTTCTTT

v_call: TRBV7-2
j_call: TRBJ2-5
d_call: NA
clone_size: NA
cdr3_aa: CASSLAMRGGGQETQYF
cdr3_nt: TGTGCCAGCAGCTTAGCGATGAGGGGAGGCGGACAAGAGACCCAGTACTTC

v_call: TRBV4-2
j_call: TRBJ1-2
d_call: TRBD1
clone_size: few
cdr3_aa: CASSRDRVPNYGYTF
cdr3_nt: TGTGCCAGCAGCCGGGACAGGGTCCCTAACTATGGCTACACCTTC

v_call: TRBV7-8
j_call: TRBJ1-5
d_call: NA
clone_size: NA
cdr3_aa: CASSLKGINQPQHF
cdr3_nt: TGTGCCAGCAGCTTGAAGGGGATCAATCAGCCCCAGCATTTT

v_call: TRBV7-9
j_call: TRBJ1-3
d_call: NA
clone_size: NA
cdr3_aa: CASSLKGLGNTIYF
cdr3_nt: TGTGCCAGCAGCTTAAAGGGGCTTGGAAACACCATATATTTT

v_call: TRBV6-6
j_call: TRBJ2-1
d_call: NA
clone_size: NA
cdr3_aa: CAVGNEQFF
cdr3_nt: TGTGCCGTCGGCAATGAGCAGTTCTTC

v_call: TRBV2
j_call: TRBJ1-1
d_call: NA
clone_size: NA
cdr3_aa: CASSDFLNTEAFF
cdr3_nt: TGTGCCAGCAGTGATTTCCTCAACACTGAAGCTTTCTTT

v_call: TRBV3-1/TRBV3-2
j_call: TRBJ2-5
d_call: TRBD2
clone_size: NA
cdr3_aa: CASSQSISGRSKTQYF
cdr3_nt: TGTGCCAGCAGCCAAAGTATTAGCGGGAGGTCAAAGACCCAGTACTTC

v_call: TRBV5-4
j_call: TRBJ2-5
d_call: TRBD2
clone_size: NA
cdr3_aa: CASSDHFAGVIETQYF
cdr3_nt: TGTGCCAGCAGCGATCATTTCGCGGGAGTTATAGAGACCCAGTACTTC